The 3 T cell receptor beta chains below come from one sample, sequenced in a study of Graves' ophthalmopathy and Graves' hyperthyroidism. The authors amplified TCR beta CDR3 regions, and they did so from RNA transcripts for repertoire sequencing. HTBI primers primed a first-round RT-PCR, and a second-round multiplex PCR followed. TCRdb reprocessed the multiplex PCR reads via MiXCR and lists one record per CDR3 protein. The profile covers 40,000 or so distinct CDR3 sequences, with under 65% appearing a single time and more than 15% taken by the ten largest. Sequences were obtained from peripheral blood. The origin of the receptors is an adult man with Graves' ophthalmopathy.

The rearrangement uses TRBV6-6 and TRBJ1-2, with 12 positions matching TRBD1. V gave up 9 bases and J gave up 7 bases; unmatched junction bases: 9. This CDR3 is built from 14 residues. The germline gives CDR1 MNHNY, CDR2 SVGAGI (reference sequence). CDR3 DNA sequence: TGTGCCAGTACCACCGGGACAGGGGGCTCTGGCTACACCTTC. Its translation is CASTTGTGGSGYTF.

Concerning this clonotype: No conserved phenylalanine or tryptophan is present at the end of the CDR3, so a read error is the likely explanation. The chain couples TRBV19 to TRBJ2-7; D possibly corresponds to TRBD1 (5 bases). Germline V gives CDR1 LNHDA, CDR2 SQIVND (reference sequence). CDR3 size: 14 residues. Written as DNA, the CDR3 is TGTGCCAGCAGTATTCAGGGTAGCAGGAGCGAGCAGTACTTG. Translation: CASSIQGSRSEQYL.

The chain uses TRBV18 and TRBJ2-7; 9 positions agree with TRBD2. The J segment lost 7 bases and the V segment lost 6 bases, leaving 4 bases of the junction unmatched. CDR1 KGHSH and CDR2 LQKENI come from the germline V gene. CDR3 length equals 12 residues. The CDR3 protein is CASSAGGGEQYV. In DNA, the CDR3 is TGTGCCAGCTCTGCGGGGGGGGGTGAGCAGTACGTC.